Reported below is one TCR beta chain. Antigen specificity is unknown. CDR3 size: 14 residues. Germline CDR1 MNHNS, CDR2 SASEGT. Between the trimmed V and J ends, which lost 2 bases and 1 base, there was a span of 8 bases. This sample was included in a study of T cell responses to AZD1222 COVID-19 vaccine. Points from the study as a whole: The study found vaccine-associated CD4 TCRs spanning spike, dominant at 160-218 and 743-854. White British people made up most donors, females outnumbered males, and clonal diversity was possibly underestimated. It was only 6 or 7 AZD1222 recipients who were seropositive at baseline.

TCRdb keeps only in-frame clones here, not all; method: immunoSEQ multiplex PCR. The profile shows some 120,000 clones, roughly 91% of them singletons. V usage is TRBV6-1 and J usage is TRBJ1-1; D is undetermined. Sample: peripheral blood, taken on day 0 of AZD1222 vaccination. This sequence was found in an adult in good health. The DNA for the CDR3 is TGTGCCAGCAGTGAAAAGTGGGGGAACACTGAAGCTTTCTTT. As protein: CASSEKWGNTEAFF.